This T cell receptor (beta chain) stems from a study of tumor-infiltrating lymphocytes in primary liver carcinoma (dated 2017 in TCRdb). General notes on the study: Of the five patients, three men and two women aged 30 to 69 years, four had hepatocellular carcinoma and one had combined HCC and intrahepatic cholangiocarcinoma. The five patients had tumors staged T1-T3 N0M0, with maximum diameters ranging from about 4.2 to 11 cm. The 25 or so tumor region samples were profiled with Agilent mRNA microarrays so that TCRbeta repertoire diversity could be related to the local molecular phenotype. Reproducibility between technical replicate repertoires was high, with correlation coefficients above 0.95 and mean shared-clone rates about 0.9. TCRbeta repertoire sequencing covered approximately 35 specimens from 5 patients: 25 tumor regions, 5 adjacent noncancerous liver tissues and 5 peripheral blood samples. Roughly 3.5 to 8 million productive TCRbeta reads were obtained per sample, and no significant difference in read depth was found between tissue types. TCRbeta repertoire sequencing, expression microarrays and whole-exome sequencing were combined in the study across five regions of each liver tumor, with adjacent normal tissue and blood also included. Findings and caveats that apply to the study as a whole: Bulk unsorted samples precluded comparing CD4+ and CD8+ T cell repertoires. Because only the TCR beta chain was sequenced and unpaired alpha chains were not captured, true repertoire diversity is likely underestimated. Repertoire overlap was higher between tumor regions (mean roughly 35%) than tumor-adjacent (approximately 17%) or tumor-blood (approximately 14%) pairs, consistent with antigen-driven expansion. Only about 7-25% of top clones were found in all five regions of a tumor, suggesting spatial heterogeneity of tumor-infiltrating T cells. With just a few patients in the study, the authors point out that the findings should be validated in a larger study. A significantly larger repertoire fraction was made up by the top 250 clones in tumors than in blood (p = 0.039).

Concerning this clonotype itself: The antigen it binds to is not known. No quality values exist for individual bases; no much larger clone is one base distant.

Sequences MGHRA (CDR1) and YSYEKL (CDR2) are obtained from the germline V gene. The CDR3 goes from the cysteine to the phenylalanine over 16 residues. The entry retains the CDR3 DNA only, 48 bases that are in frame from base 1. The junction shows trimming of 7 bases on V and 2 bases on J, plus 18 bases between the germline ends. Without any cell sorting, total RNA and DNA were co-extracted from roughly 20-30 mg of bulk tissue using the AllPrep DNA/RNA mini kit. Surgical resection was performed in China between late 2015 and March 2016 on about 5 patients with histopathologically diagnosed primary liver carcinoma. Patients had chronic HBV infection and were treatment-naive at sampling. Each tumor was sampled at five spatially separated regions: the tumor centre plus the superior, inferior, left-lateral and right-lateral poles. Histological examination found more than 85% viable tumor cells in every tumor sample. Each fresh piece of tumor and adjacent tissue was cut in two, with one half stored in RNAlater at -80 degrees C and the other half sent for histology.

A constant-region primer and ProtoScript II reverse transcriptase were used to reverse-transcribe TCRbeta-specific cDNA from 500 ng total RNA. The TCRbeta libraries were prepared through three rounds of nested multiplex PCR following a slightly modified ARM-PCR procedure. Multiplex TRBV1-TRBV30 forward primers and a Cbeta reverse primer were used in the first two PCR rounds, each of which was run for around 9 cycles. Sample barcodes and Illumina adapters were added in a final 25-cycle PCR with Deep VentR polymerase. Before sequencing, amplicons of 200-500 bp were gel-purified using a QIAquick gel extraction kit. TCRbeta amplicons were sequenced on an Illumina HiSeq 2500 with 250-bp paired-end reads. Regarding the original processing steps: Reads were quality-trimmed with Trimmomatic v0.33, and paired reads were merged with FLASH v1.2.11 to recover full CDR3 sequences. V, D and J germline segments were assigned to the rearranged TCRbeta sequences using MiGEC v1.2.1b. VDJtools v1.0.0 computed clonotype statistics and Shannon-Wiener diversity indices. To cut down on sampling bias, every analysis after diversity analysis relied on just the 250 most abundant clonotypes from each sample. TCRdb cleaned the public reads at Q25 with fastp, built clones with MiXCR and kept in-frame beta chains. Merged by CDR3 protein, the rows form single entries marked with the most common genes and DNA. TCRdb assigned the V and J calls; the authors' analysis was not used. For this sample the table gives about 190,000 distinct CDR3 sequences, of which roughly 80% were detected only once. Jointly, the top ten make up around a sixth of the sample.

The rearrangement joined TRBV4-1 to TRBJ1-5; the best D guess is TRBD1, with 6 bases matching. The specimen was tumor tissue from primary liver carcinoma. This clonotype was sampled from a man between 35 and 55 years old with primary liver carcinoma and hepatitis B virus infection. Here the CDR3 is given as CASTPVEGVGNQPQHF. The nucleotides read TGCGCCAGCACCCCCGTTGAGGGGGTTGGCAATCAGCCCCAGCATTTT.